One sample yielded the 8 T cell receptor beta chains listed below, sequenced in a study of Tregs in tolerant kidney transplant recipients. Method: immunoSEQ multiplex PCR; TCRdb's copy keeps in-frame clones and lacks some. The repertoire holds about 100,000 clones, with roughly 93% as singletons. The source was CD4+ T cells from blood, collected before the transplant. Receptors originate from a human donor who received a combined kidney and bone marrow transplant.

The chain joins TRBV2 to TRBJ1-3; the D is unclear. The CDR3 sequence is 16 residues long. V lost 3 bases and J 0 bases, leaving 12 bases between the germline ends. The germline V gene encodes CDR1 SNHLY and CDR2 FYNNEI. The CDR3 region has the DNA TGTGCCAGCAGTGACCGCAGTGCTGCCTCTGGAAACACCATATATTTT. Translation gives CASSDRSAASGNTIYF.

This sequence joins TRBV27 and TRBJ1-1; 11 bases match TRBD1. J gave up 4 bases and V 6 bases, and 10 bases lay outside the gene matches. The CDR3 covers 16 residues. CDR1 MNHEY and CDR2 SMNVEV come from the germline V gene (reference sequence). DNA for the CDR3: TGTGCCAGCAGCCTATCCGGGACAGGGGGGACCACTGAAGCTTTCTTT. As protein: CASSLSGTGGTTEAFF.

V is TRBV6-5 and J is TRBJ1-1, with unresolved D. Germline loops: CDR1 MNHEY, CDR2 SVGAGI. V lost 4 bases to trimming and J lost 0 bases, with 9 bases between them. This CDR3 contains 14 residues. Here the CDR3 DNA reads TGTGCCAGCAGTTTACGGGGTCTGAACACTGAAGCTTTCTTT. This codes for CASSLRGLNTEAFF.

The gene calls are TRBV5-1 and TRBJ2-2; D gene uncertain. V was clipped by 1 base and J by 3 bases, with 4 bases between them. This CDR3 has 13 amino acids. Germline CDR1 SGHRS, CDR2 YFSETQ. The CDR3 sequence is CASSLPYTGELFF. The CDR3 nucleotides read TGCGCCAGCAGCTTGCCTTACACCGGGGAGCTGTTTTTT. Variable domain in full (rest from reference TRBV5-1 and TRBJ2-2): KAGVTQTPRYLIKTRGQQVTLSCSPISGHRSVSWYQQTPGQGLQFLFEYFSETQRNKGNFPGRFSGRQFSNSRSEMNVSTLELGDSALYLCASSLPYTGELFFGEGSRLTVL.

V is TRBV28 and J is TRBJ1-2, with unresolved D. Germline CDR1 and CDR2: MDHEN and SYDVKM. V lost 6 bases to trimming and J lost 0 bases, with 11 bases between them. CDR3 length equals 14 residues. In DNA form, the CDR3 reads TGTGCCAGCAGACCAATAGGAGCTAACTATGGCTACACCTTC. Amino acid sequence: CASRPIGANYGYTF.

V gene TRBV7-2 combines with J gene TRBJ2-2, with D possibly TRBD2 on 5 matching bases. This CDR3 spans 14 amino acids. CDR1 and CDR2 (germline): SGHTA, FQGNSA. Trimming cost V 5 bases and J 4 bases, with 11 bases left between them. This CDR3 is CASSPRTGTGELFF. The CDR3 DNA follows: TGTGCCAGCAGCCCGCGGACTGGCACCGGGGAGCTGTTTTTT. Full variable domain (outside the CDR3, taken from reference TRBV7-2 and TRBJ2-2): GAGVSQSPSNKVTEKGKDVELRCDPISGHTALYWYRQSLGQGLEFLIYFQGNSAPDKSGLPSDRFSAERTGGSVSTLTIQRTQQEDSAVYLCASSPRTGTGELFFGEGSRLTVL.

V and J are TRBV5-1 and TRBJ2-2; D not resolved. The ends were cut back, 2 bases at V and 1 base at J, with 6 bases in the middle. Germline loops: CDR1 SGHRS, CDR2 YFSETQ. This CDR3 has 14 amino acids. The CDR3 nucleotides read TGCGCCAGCAGCTTTAGGAGGAACACCGGGGAGCTGTTTTTT. Translated, it gives CASSFRRNTGELFF. Full variable domain (outside the CDR3, taken from reference TRBV5-1 and TRBJ2-2): KAGVTQTPRYLIKTRGQQVTLSCSPISGHRSVSWYQQTPGQGLQFLFEYFSETQRNKGNFPGRFSGRQFSNSRSEMNVSTLELGDSALYLCASSFRRNTGELFFGEGSRLTVL.

J is TRBJ1-3 and V is TRBV28; D perhaps matches TRBD1 (5 bases). CDR3 length: 15 amino acids. CDR1 is MDHEN and CDR2 is SYDVKM in the germline V gene. The V and J ends lost 8 bases and 3 bases respectively, with 17 bases between them. For the CDR3, the DNA is TGTGCCAGCTCGGGCCCCCAGGGTGATGGAAACACCATATATTTT. It translates to CASSGPQGDGNTIYF. Full variable domain (missing parts from reference TRBV28 and TRBJ1-3): DVKVTQSSRYLVKRTGEKVFLECVQDMDHENMFWYRQDPGLGLRLIYFSYDVKMKEKGDIPEGYSVSREKKERFSLILESASTNQTSMYLCASSGPQGDGNTIYFGEGSWLTVV.